These 12 T cell receptor beta chains share one sample of origin, sequenced in a study of CXCR3-negative and CXCR3-positive naive CD8 T cells. Study-wide results and caveats: Naive CXCR3-positive cells had TRB CDR3s more hydrophobic than those of CXCR3-negative naive cells.

Antigens for these TCRs are unknown. The TRB libraries of cDNA were built by UMI-labeled 5' RACE. Each CDR3 protein gets one entry in TCRdb, which reprocessed the 5' RACE reads and gives no DNA. Found here are 120,000 to 150,000 distinct CDR3 sequences; the top ten clones hold about 0.28%. Sequenced input: naive CXCR3+ CD8+ T cells from blood. Indicated subset: CD45RO-CCR7+CD27+CD95- naive CD8+ T cells expressing CXCR3 (TNR3+). These receptors came from a human donor in good health. Some clones in this sample may be carry-over from other donors' samples.

This rearrangement joins TRBV3-1 to TRBJ2-5; TCRdb indicates TRBD1, and absent DNA this call remains unverified. Germline CDR1 and CDR2: LGHDT and YNNKEL (reference sequence). CDR3 length equals 17 residues. CDR3 region: CASSQDRADRTQETQYF.

The V and J genes are TRBV6-5 and TRBJ2-6. The CDR3 length is 17 residues. Germline values: CDR1 MNHEY, CDR2 SVGAGI. CDR3 sequence reads: CASSYPHKETGANVLTF.

V gene TRBV5-6 combines with J gene TRBJ2-2. This CDR3 spans 14 amino acids. Germline V gives CDR1 SGHDT, CDR2 YYEEEE. CDR3 sequence reads: CASSLRRDTGELFF.

This chain connects TRBV28 to TRBJ2-7; TCRdb lists TRBD1, though no DNA is available to test this call. CDR1 MDHEN and CDR2 SYDVKM come from the germline V gene. The CDR3 length is 14 residues. CDR3 loop: CASSLPGSTYEQYF.

The gene calls are TRBV29-1 and TRBJ2-1; the TRBD2 assignment by TCRdb is unverifiable without DNA. The CDR3 sequence is 16 residues long. The V gene's germline CDR1 is SQVTM and CDR2 ANQGSEA. The CDR3 sequence: CSVELTSGSSWDDQFF.

This sequence joins TRBV7-9 and TRBJ1-6. From germline, CDR1 is SEHNR and CDR2 FQNEAQ (reference sequence). There are 15 residues in the CDR3. CDR3 sequence reads: CASSLTGPYNSPLHF.

This chain links TRBV5-1 with TRBJ2-5; TCRdb returns TRBD1, unconfirmable since there is no DNA. This CDR3 comprises 13 residues. CDR1 is SGHRS and CDR2 is YFSETQ in the germline V gene. The CDR3 protein is CASSFRQRETQYF.

This chain uses TRBV29-1 with TRBJ2-4; TCRdb picks TRBD1, but there is no DNA to check that call. This CDR3 has 16 residues. CDR1 is SQVTM and CDR2 is ANQGSEA in the germline V gene. The CDR3 reads CSVAGIQEYRQNIQYF.

This chain connects TRBV12-3 or TRBV12-4 to TRBJ2-1; checking the TCRdb D call of TRBD1 is not possible without DNA. The CDR3 spans 13 residues. CDR3 protein: CASSRGKQDEQFF.

The chain couples TRBV28 to TRBJ2-7; TCRdb indicates TRBD2, and absent DNA this call remains unverified. Germline CDR1 is MDHEN and CDR2 is SYDVKM. The length of the CDR3 is 14 residues. CDR3 region: CASSPRLAGDEQYF.

This chain joins TRBV28 and TRBJ1-2. There are 15 residues in the CDR3. Germline V CDR1 and CDR2: MDHEN, SYDVKM. CDR3 loop: CATLGSAGANYGYTF.

The chain uses TRBV28 and TRBJ2-7; the D call from TCRdb, TRBD1, cannot be confirmed without DNA. The germline gives CDR1 MDHEN, CDR2 SYDVKM. CDR3 length: 13 residues. The CDR3 is CASSWAGVGEQYF.